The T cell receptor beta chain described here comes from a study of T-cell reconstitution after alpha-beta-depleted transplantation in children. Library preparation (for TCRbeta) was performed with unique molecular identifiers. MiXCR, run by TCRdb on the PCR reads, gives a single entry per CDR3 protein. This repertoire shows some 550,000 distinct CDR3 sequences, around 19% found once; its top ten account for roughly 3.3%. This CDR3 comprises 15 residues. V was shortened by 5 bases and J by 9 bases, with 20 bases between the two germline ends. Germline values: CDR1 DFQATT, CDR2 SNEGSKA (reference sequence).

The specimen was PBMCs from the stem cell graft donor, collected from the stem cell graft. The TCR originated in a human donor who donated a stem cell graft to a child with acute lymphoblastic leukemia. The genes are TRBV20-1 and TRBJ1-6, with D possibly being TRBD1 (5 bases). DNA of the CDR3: TGCAGTGCTTGGGACTTTACCGAAGCAAGTTCACCCCTCCACTTT. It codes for CSAWDFTEASSPLHF.